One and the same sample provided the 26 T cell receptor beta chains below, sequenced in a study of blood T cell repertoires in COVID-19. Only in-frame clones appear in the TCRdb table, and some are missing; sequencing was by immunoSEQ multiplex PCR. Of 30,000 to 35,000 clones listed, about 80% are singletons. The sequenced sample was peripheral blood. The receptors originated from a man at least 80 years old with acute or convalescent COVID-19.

The CDR3 DNA sequence: TGTGCCAGCAGTTTTGCTAGCGGGAGGGTAAACACCGGGGAGCTGTTTTTT. Its translation: CASSFASGRVNTGELFF. The rearrangement links TRBV27 to TRBJ2-2; 12 bases line up with TRBD2. The CDR3 is 17 residues long. V shed 3 bases, J shed 2 bases, and the junction held 4 bases outside the gene matches. Germline V CDR1 and CDR2: MNHEY, SMNVEV (reference sequence).

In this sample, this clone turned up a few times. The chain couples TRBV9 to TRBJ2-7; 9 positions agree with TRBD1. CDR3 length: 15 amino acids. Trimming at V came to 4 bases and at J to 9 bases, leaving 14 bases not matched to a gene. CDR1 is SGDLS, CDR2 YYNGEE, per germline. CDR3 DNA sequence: TGTGCCAGCAGCCCAAGCTCGGACAGGGGATTTGCGCAGTACTTC. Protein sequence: CASSPSSDRGFAQYF.

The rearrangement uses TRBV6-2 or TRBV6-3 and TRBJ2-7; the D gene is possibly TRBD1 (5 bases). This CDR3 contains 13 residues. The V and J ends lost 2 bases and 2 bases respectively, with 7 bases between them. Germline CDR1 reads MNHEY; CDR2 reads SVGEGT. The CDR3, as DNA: TGTGCCAGCAGTTACCAGGGCCCCTACGAGCAGTACTTC. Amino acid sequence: CASSYQGPYEQYF.

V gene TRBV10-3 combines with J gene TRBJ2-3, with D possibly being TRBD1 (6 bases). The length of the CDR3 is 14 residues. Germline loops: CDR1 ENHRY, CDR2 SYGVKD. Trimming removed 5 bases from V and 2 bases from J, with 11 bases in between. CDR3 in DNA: TGTGCCATCAGTAACCGGGACACCACAGATACGCAGTATTTT. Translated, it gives CAISNRDTTDTQYF.

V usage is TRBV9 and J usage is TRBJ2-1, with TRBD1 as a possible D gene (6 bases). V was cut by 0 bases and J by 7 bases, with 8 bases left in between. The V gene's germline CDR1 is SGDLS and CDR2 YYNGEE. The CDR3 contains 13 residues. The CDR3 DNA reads TGTGCCAGCAGCGTAGTGGACAGTAATGAGCAGTTCTTC. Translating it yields CASSVVDSNEQFF.

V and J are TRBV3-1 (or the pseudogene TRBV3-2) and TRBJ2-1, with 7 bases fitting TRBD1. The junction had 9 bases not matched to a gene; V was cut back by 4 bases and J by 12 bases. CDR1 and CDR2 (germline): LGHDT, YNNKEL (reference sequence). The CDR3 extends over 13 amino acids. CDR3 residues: CASSPRDRDVQFF. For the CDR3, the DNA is TGTGCCAGCAGCCCCCGCGACAGGGATGTGCAGTTCTTC.

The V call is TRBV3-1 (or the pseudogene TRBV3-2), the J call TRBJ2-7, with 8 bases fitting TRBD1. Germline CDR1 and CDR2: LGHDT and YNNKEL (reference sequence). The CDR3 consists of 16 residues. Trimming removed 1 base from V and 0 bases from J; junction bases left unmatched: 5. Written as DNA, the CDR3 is TGTGCCAGCAGCCAAGGGATACAGGGGGTCTCCTACGAGCAGTACTTC. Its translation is CASSQGIQGVSYEQYF.

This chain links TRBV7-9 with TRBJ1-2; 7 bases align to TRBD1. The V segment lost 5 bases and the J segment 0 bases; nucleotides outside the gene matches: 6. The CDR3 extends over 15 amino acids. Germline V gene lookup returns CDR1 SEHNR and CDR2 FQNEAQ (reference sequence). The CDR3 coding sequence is TGTGCCAGCAGCCGAGGGACAGCGTCTAACTATGGCTACACCTTC. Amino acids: CASSRGTASNYGYTF. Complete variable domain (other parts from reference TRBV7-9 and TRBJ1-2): DTGVSQNPRHKITKRGQNVTFRCDPISEHNRLYWYRQTLGQGPEFLTYFQNEAQLEKSRLLSDRFSAERPKGSFSTLEIQRTEQGDSAMYLCASSRGTASNYGYTFGSGTRLTVV.

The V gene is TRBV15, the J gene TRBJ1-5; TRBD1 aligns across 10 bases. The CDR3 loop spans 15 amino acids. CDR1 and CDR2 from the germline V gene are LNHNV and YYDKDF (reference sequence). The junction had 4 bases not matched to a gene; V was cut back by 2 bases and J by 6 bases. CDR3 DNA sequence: TGTGCCACCAGCAGATTCGACAGGGGGCTTCAGCCCCAGCATTTT. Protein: CATSRFDRGLQPQHF.

CDR3 loop: CASSLNPRLAGRSYNEQFF. CDR3 nucleotide sequence: TGTGCCAGCAGCTTAAACCCGCGACTAGCGGGGCGATCCTACAATGAGCAGTTCTTC. The chain links TRBV7-3 to TRBJ2-1; 11 positions agree with TRBD2. The germline CDR1 and CDR2 sequences are SGHTA and FQGTGA. CDR3 length equals 19 residues. V was pared by 1 base and J by 1 base, with 9 bases of the junction left unmatched.

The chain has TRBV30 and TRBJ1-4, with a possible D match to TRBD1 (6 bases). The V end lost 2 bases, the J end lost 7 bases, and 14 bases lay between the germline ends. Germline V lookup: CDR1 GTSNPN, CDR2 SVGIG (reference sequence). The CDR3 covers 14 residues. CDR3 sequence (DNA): TGTGCCTGGAGTATCGGGGGGCTTGGTGAAAAACTGTTTTTT. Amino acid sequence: CAWSIGGLGEKLFF.

The CDR3 protein is CASSQLANDEQYF. In nucleotides, the CDR3 is TGTGCCAGCAGCCAACTAGCAAATGACGAGCAGTACTTC. This chain connects TRBV11-2 to TRBJ2-7, with a possible D match to TRBD2 (6 bases). From germline, CDR1 is SGHAT and CDR2 FQNNGV. Trimming stripped 5 bases from V and 5 bases from J, with 13 bases between. The CDR3 has 13 amino acids.

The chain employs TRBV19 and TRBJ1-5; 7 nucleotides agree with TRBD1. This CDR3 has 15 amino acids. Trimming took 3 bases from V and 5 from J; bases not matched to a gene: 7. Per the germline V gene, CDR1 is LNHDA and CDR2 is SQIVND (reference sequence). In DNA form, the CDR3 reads TGTGCCAGTAGTATTCGGAGGACAGGAGATCAGCCCCAGCATTTT. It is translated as CASSIRRTGDQPQHF.

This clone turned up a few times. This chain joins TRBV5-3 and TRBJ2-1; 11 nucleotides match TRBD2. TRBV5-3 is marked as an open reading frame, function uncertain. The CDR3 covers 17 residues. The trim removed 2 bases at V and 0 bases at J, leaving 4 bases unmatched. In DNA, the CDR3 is TGTGCCAGAAGCTTAGGGACTAGCGGACGCTCCTACAATGAGCAGTTCTTC. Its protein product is CARSLGTSGRSYNEQFF.

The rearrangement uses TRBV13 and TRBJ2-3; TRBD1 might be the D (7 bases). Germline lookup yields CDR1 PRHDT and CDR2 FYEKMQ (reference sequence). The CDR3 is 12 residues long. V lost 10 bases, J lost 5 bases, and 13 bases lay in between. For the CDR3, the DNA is TGTGCCACCCGACAGGGAGGAGATACGCAGTATTTT. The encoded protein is CATRQGGDTQYF. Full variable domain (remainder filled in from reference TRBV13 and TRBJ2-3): AAGVIQSPRHLIKEKRETATLKCYPIPRHDTVYWYQQGPGQDPQFLISFYEKMQSDKGSIPDRFSAQQFSDYHSELNMSSLELGDSALYFCATRQGGDTQYFGPGTRLTVL.

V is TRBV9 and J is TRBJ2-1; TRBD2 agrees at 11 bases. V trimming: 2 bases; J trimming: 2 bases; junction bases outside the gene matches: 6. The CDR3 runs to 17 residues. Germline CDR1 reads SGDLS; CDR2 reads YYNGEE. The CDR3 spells CASSVGLAGGTYNEQFF. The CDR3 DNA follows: TGTGCCAGCAGCGTCGGGCTAGCGGGGGGCACCTACAATGAGCAGTTCTTC.

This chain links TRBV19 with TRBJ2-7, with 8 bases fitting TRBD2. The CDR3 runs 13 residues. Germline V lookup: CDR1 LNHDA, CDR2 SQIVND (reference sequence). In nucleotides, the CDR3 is TGTGCTAGCGGGGACGCTCCCGACTACGAGCAGTACTTC. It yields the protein CASGDAPDYEQYF.

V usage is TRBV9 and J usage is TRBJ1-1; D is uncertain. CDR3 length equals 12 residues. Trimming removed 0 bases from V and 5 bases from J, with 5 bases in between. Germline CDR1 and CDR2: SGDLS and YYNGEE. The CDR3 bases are TGTGCCAGCAGCGTAGCGGGGACTGAAGCTTTCTTT. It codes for CASSVAGTEAFF.

CDR3 amino acids: CASRQGPEAFF. The CDR3, as DNA: TGTGCCAGCAGACAGGGTCCTGAAGCTTTCTTT. The V gene is TRBV4-2, the J gene TRBJ1-1; maybe TRBD1 (6 bases). Trimming shortened V by 6 bases and J by 6 bases, and 8 bases separated the two germline ends. This CDR3 is 11 amino acids long. Germline assignment: CDR1 LGHNA and CDR2 YNFKEQ.

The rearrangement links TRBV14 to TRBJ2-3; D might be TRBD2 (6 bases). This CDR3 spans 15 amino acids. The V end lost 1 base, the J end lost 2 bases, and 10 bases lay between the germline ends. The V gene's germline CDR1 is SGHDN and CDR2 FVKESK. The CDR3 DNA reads TGTGCCAGCAGCCAAGTTGGAGGGACCACAGATACGCAGTATTTT. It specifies CASSQVGGTTDTQYF.

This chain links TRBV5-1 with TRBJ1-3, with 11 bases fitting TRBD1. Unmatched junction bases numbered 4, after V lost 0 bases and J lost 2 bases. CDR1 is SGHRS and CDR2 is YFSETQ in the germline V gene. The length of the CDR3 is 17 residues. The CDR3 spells CASSLAGTGGTGNTIYF. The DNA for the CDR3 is TGCGCCAGCAGCTTGGCCGGGACAGGGGGAACTGGAAACACCATATATTTT.

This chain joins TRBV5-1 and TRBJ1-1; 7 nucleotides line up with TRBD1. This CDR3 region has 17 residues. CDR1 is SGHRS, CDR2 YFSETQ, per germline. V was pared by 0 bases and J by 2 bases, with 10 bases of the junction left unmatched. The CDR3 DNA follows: TGCGCCAGCAGCTTGGAAACCCGGGACAGCGGAAACACTGAAGCTTTCTTT. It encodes CASSLETRDSGNTEAFF. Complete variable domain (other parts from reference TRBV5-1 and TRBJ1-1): KAGVTQTPRYLIKTRGQQVTLSCSPISGHRSVSWYQQTPGQGLQFLFEYFSETQRNKGNFPGRFSGRQFSNSRSEMNVSTLELGDSALYLCASSLETRDSGNTEAFFGQGTRLTVV.

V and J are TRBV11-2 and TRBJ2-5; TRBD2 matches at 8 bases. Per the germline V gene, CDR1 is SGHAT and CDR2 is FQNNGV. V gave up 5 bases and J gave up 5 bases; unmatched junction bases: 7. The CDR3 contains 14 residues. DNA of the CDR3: TGTGCCAGCAGCCCGGGGACTAGTGGGGAGACCCAGTACTTC. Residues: CASSPGTSGETQYF.

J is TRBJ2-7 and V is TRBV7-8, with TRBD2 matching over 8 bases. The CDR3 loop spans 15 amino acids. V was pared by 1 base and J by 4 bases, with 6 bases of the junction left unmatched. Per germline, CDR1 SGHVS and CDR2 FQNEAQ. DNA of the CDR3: TGTGCCAGCAGCTTAGATGGGACTAGGAGATACGAGCAGTACTTC. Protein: CASSLDGTRRYEQYF.

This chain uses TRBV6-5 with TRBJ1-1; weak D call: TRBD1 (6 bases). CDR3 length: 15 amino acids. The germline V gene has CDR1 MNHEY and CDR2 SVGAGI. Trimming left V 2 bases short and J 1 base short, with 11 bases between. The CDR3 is CASSYGGHKNTEAFF. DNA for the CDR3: TGTGCCAGCAGTTACGGGGGACATAAGAACACTGAAGCTTTCTTT.

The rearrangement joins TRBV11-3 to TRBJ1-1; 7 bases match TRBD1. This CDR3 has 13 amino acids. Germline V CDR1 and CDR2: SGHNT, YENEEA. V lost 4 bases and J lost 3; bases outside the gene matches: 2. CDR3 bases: TGTGCCAGCAGCTCAGGGGGGTACACTGAAGCTTTCTTT. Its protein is CASSSGGYTEAFF. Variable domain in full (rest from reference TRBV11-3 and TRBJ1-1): EAGVVQSPRYKIIEKKQPVAFWCNPISGHNTLYWYLQNLGQGPELLIRYENEEAVDDSQLPKDRFSAERLKGVDSTLKIQPAELGDSAVYLCASSSGGYTEAFFGQGTRLTVV.